This T cell receptor (beta chain) is from a study of breast tumors, draining lymph nodes, adjacent tissues. V was clipped by 3 bases and J by 6 bases, with 12 bases between them. Germline loops: CDR1 WNHNN, CDR2 SYGVQD (reference sequence). The CDR3 spans 15 residues. This clonotype was picked up many times. Each CDR3 protein is one row after TCRdb ran MiXCR on the multiplex PCR reads. The sample carries around 300,000 distinct CDR3 sequences, more than 30% recorded once. Samples came from axillary lymph nodes draining the breast cancer. The sequencing input was axillary lymph node tissue. This TCR was sampled from a female donor with breast cancer. Some clones in this sample may be carry-over from other donors' samples. The rearrangement links TRBV10-1 to TRBJ1-6; TRBD1 is a possible D gene (5 bases). This chain's CDR3 is CASSEYLGGNSPLHF. CDR3 DNA: TGCGCCAGCAGTGAATACCTCGGGGGTAATTCACCCCTCCACTTT.